This TCR beta chain was identified during a study of T cells in Graves' hyperthyroidism and ophthalmopathy. As for the study in general: Peripheral blood was collected at initial diagnosis, before any treatment.

Template material for amplifying TCR beta CDR3 regions consisted of RNA transcripts. First-round RT-PCR targeting the TCR CDR3 was performed with the HTBI primer set. TCRdb analysed the multiplex PCR reads with MiXCR anew, one entry per CDR3 protein. The data show 350,000 to 400,000 distinct CDR3 sequences, more than 13% seen once. This clonotype was found many times. V was pared by 4 bases and J by 4 bases, with 15 bases between. From germline, CDR1 is KGHDR and CDR2 SFDVKD. This CDR3 region has 16 residues. The patients, who ranged from 18 to 65 in age, presented with newly diagnosed hyperthyroidism lasting under 2 months.

The chain links TRBV24-1 to TRBJ2-2; possible D gene TRBD1, 6 bases. The receptor was isolated from a woman aged 30 to 39 with Graves' hyperthyroidism. Sample: blood. CDR3 amino acids: CATSESGTPVTGELFF. The CDR3 DNA reads TGTGCCACCAGTGAGTCCGGGACACCTGTCACCGGGGAGCTGTTTTTT.